This T cell receptor beta chain was captured in a study of OX40 agonist ivuxolimab in advanced cancers. Notes on the research overall: Ivuxolimab, which targeted the costimulatory receptor OX40 (CD134), was an agonistic, fully human IgG2 monoclonal antibody. Intravenous ivuxolimab was administered to patients every 2 weeks at six dose levels: 0.01, 0.1, 0.3, 1.5, 3 and 10 mg/kg. Of the approximately 53 patients in dose escalation, about 20 had hepatocellular carcinoma, approximately 15 had melanoma, 9 had renal cell carcinoma and 9 had head and neck cancer. In the dose-escalation cohort, 82.7% of patients were male, and the mean age was approximately 60 years, with a range of 23 to 79. Patients were allowed to have had prior anti-PD-1, anti-PD-L1 or anti-CTLA-4 therapy, and 40% of the dose-escalation patients had previously received checkpoint inhibitors. Three dose-escalation patients achieved partial responses, one with hepatocellular carcinoma and two with cutaneous melanoma. The point of sequencing TCRbeta in the periphery was to test whether ivuxolimab changed TCR sequence diversity and drove clonal T-cell expansion. The paper covers the monotherapy dose-escalation part of the phase I ivuxolimab trial, which included N = 52 patients. Study-wide findings and limitations: On average, CD8+ T cells showed more expanded clones than CD4+ T cells after ivuxolimab. Low levels of normalized T-cell clonal expansion were also seen in some nonresponding patients. Which antigens the clonally expanded peripheral T cells were specific for was not determined. At doses of 0.1 to 3.0 mg/kg, clonal expansion of both CD4+ and CD8+ T cells in blood was seen between baseline and week 6. Partial responders in the 0.1-3.0 mg/kg groups had among the lowest normalized peripheral clonal expansion, especially among CD8+ T cells.

In regard to this clone: Its antigen target is currently unknown. No per-base quality is available; no much larger clone lies one base away.

Patients with a history of autoimmune disease or receiving systemic immunosuppression were excluded from the trial. In every dose cohort, peripheral blood was drawn for TCR sequencing at baseline, cycle 4 day 1, and cycle 7 day 1. Samples came from an open-label, multicenter, first-in-human phase I dose-escalation trial of ivuxolimab. Adults with locally advanced or metastatic melanoma, renal cell carcinoma, hepatocellular carcinoma or head and neck squamous cell carcinoma were enrolled in the trial. Before TCR sequencing, CD4+ and CD8+ T cells were separately sorted from peripheral blood. Genomic DNA was extracted from sorted cells for sequencing of the TCRbeta CDR3 region. The immunoSEQ Assay was used for sequencing of TCRbeta CDR3 regions. TCRdb limited this immuneACCESS table to in-frame rearrangements with V and J called. A share of clones is missing; checked studies link under half to unresolved V genes, and the rest is unexplained. Counted in this sample were about 50,000 clones; nearly 80% of them appeared once. 3.9% of the sample lies in the top ten.

The CDR3, from cysteine to phenylalanine, totals 15 residues. Only CDR3 DNA is held: 45 bases, read in frame from base 1. CDR1 and CDR2, per the germline V gene, are SNHLY and FYNNEI. V is pared back by 7 bases and J by 7 bases, with 20 bases lying between the germline termini. This TCR came from an adult with an advanced solid tumor such as melanoma, head and neck, liver or kidney cancer. The chain is assembled from TRBV2 and TRBJ1-5, and perhaps TRBD1 as D gene, on 5 matching bases. Specimen: CD4+ or CD8+ T cells sorted from blood, collected in a trial of the OX40 agonist ivuxolimab. The DNA sequence reads TGTGCCAGCAAAGGGGCAGGTGGGGCAGGACAGCCCCAGCATTTT. The encoded protein is CASKGAGGAGQPQHF. The variable domain in full, with residues beyond the CDR3 obtained from the reference TRBV2 and TRBJ1-5 genes, is EPEVTQTPSHQVTQMGQEVILRCVPISNHLYFYWYRQILGQKVEFLVSFYNNEISEKSEIFDDQFSVERPDGSNFTLKIRSTKLEDSAMYFCASKGAGGAGQPQHFGDGTRLSIL.